Below, 12 T cell receptor beta chains from the same sample are listed, as sequenced in a study of blood T cell repertoires in COVID-19. The method was immunoSEQ multiplex PCR; TCRdb's version includes in-frame clones alone and lacks a portion of them. The data hold about 90,000 clones, with around 87% observed a single time. Sequencing was carried out using peripheral blood. The receptors stem from a human donor in a cohort sampled during active COVID-19.

V is TRBV3-1 (or the pseudogene TRBV3-2) and J is TRBJ1-1; D not certain. CDR1 LGHDT and CDR2 YNNKEL come from the germline V gene (reference sequence). V was trimmed by 5 bases and J by 4 bases, leaving 14 bases between them. This CDR3 spans 14 amino acids. CDR3 sequence reads: CASSYDQRATEAFF. CDR3 coding DNA: TGTGCCAGCAGCTACGATCAGAGGGCCACTGAAGCTTTCTTT.

The chain recombines TRBV28 with TRBJ1-6; 9 bases agree with TRBD1. This CDR3 has 16 amino acids. Trimming cost V 5 bases and J 4 bases; bases outside gene matches: 6. Germline V gives CDR1 MDHEN, CDR2 SYDVKM. CDR3 nucleotide sequence: TGTGCCAGCAGTCCTACCGGGACAGGGTATAATTCACCCCTCCACTTT. Translation gives CASSPTGTGYNSPLHF.

This sequence joins TRBV19 and TRBJ2-3, with D perhaps matching TRBD1 (6 bases). Germline-derived CDR1 and CDR2 are LNHDA and SQIVND (reference sequence). With 5 bases removed from V and 5 bases from J, the gap between germline ends came to 20 bases. The CDR3 has 16 amino acids. CDR3 protein: CASSPNWNRAGDTQYF. The CDR3 DNA follows: TGTGCCAGTAGTCCCAATTGGAACAGGGCCGGAGATACGCAGTATTTT.

Only a few counts were recorded for this clone. The chain joins TRBV7-9 to TRBJ2-7; D is perhaps TRBD2 (6 bases). The CDR3 consists of 13 residues. CDR1 SEHNR and CDR2 FQNEAQ come from the germline V gene (reference sequence). V dropped 6 bases and J dropped 5 bases, with 14 bases sitting between them. DNA for the CDR3: TGTGCCAGCAGTTCAGGGCGGGGAGACGAGCAGTACTTC. Its translation: CASSSGRGDEQYF. Complete variable domain (other parts from reference TRBV7-9 and TRBJ2-7): DTGVSQNPRHKITKRGQNVTFRCDPISEHNRLYWYRQTLGQGPEFLTYFQNEAQLEKSRLLSDRFSAERPKGSFSTLEIQRTEQGDSAMYLCASSSGRGDEQYFGPGTRLTVT.

The chain joins TRBV30 to TRBJ2-1; D gene ambiguous. From germline, CDR1 is GTSNPN and CDR2 SVGIG (reference sequence). V lost 3 bases and J 5 bases, leaving 5 bases between the germline ends. The CDR3 length is 11 residues. For the CDR3, the DNA is TGTGCCTGGAGATCTCACAATGAGCAGTTCTTC. Translation: CAWRSHNEQFF.

This chain connects TRBV19 to TRBJ2-2, with 8 bases that match TRBD2. Germline V lookup: CDR1 LNHDA, CDR2 SQIVND (reference sequence). V gave up 2 bases and J gave up 7 bases; unmatched junction bases: 9. The CDR3 consists of 16 residues. CDR3: CASSISAGAGFGELFF. CDR3 DNA sequence: TGTGCCAGTAGTATATCAGCGGGGGCCGGGTTCGGGGAGCTGTTTTTT.

The chain couples TRBV5-1 to TRBJ2-1, with D perhaps TRBD2 (6 bases). CDR1 is SGHRS, CDR2 YFSETQ, per germline. This CDR3 has 14 amino acids. The V end was cut by 4 bases, the J end by 6 bases, with 14 bases between. CDR3 DNA: TGCGCCAGCAGCCTGCGGGGCCTGGGCAATGAGCAGTTCTTC. Its translation is CASSLRGLGNEQFF. Supplemented by reference TRBV5-1 and TRBJ2-1, the full variable domain reads KAGVTQTPRYLIKTRGQQVTLSCSPISGHRSVSWYQQTPGQGLQFLFEYFSETQRNKGNFPGRFSGRQFSNSRSEMNVSTLELGDSALYLCASSLRGLGNEQFFGPGTRLTVL.

The chain joins TRBV10-2 to TRBJ2-1, with 11 bases fitting TRBD2. CDR1 WSHSY and CDR2 SAAADI come from the germline V gene. V gave up 2 bases and J gave up 4 bases; unmatched junction bases: 7. CDR3 length: 17 residues. DNA for the CDR3: TGCGCCAGCAGTGAGGGAGGACTAGCGGGTGATTACAATGAGCAGTTCTTC. Translation gives CASSEGGLAGDYNEQFF.

The chain links TRBV18 to TRBJ2-7, with 8 bases fitting TRBD1. This CDR3 is 15 amino acids long. Losses at the gene ends were 3 bases for V and 6 bases for J; bases not matched to a gene: 10. Germline V gene sequence: CDR1 KGHSH, CDR2 LQKENI. CDR3 residues: CASSPIGQGLTEQYF. Here the CDR3 DNA reads TGTGCCAGCTCACCCATAGGACAGGGACTGACCGAGCAGTACTTC.

V is TRBV19 and J is TRBJ1-5; no firm D call. Germline V gene data show CDR1 as LNHDA and CDR2 as SQIVND (reference sequence). V was cut by 3 bases and J by 7 bases, with 13 bases left in between. The CDR3 extends over 14 amino acids. This chain's CDR3 is CASSIRGVGQPQHF. In nucleotides, the CDR3 is TGTGCCAGTAGTATCCGGGGAGTAGGCCAGCCCCAGCATTTT.

This chain links TRBV3-1 (or the pseudogene TRBV3-2) with TRBJ1-3; D possibly corresponds to TRBD1 (5 bases). Between the trimmed V and J ends, which lost 3 bases and 0 bases, there was a span of 9 bases. CDR1 LGHDT and CDR2 YNNKEL come from the germline V gene (reference sequence). CDR3 length: 15 residues. The DNA of the CDR3 is TGTGCCAGCAGCCAGGACATTGCCTCTGGAAACACCATATATTTT. Protein: CASSQDIASGNTIYF.

V usage is TRBV19 and J usage is TRBJ1-6; possibly TRBD1 for D (5 bases). CDR1 is LNHDA and CDR2 is SQIVND in the germline V gene (reference sequence). Trimming stripped 5 bases from V and 7 bases from J, with 15 bases between. CDR3 length equals 15 residues. The CDR3 spells CASSSIGQGNSPLHF. In DNA form, the CDR3 reads TGTGCCAGTAGTTCTATCGGGCAGGGAAATTCACCCCTCCACTTT.